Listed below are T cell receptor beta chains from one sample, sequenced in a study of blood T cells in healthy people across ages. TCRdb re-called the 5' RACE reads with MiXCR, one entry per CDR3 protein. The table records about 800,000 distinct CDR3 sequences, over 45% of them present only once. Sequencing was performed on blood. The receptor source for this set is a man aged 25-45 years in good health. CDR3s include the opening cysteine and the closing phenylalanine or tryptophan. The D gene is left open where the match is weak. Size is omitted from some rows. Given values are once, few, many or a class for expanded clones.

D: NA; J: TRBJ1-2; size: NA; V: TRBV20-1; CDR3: CSASSGTGYTF; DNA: TGCAGTGCTAGTTCGGGGACTGGCTACACCTTC
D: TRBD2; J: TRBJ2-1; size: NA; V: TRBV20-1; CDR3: CSAHRPSSSGGSYNEQFF; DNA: TGCAGTGCCCACAGGCCCTCCTCTAGCGGGGGATCCTACAATGAGCAGTTCTTC
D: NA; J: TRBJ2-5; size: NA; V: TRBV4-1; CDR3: CASSQVGAGADQETQYF; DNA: TGCGCCAGCAGCCAAGTGGGTGCGGGGGCGGACCAAGAGACCCAGTACTTC
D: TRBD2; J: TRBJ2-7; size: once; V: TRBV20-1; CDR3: CSARLPGLVSYEQYF; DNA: TGCAGTGCTAGGCTACCGGGACTAGTCTCCTACGAGCAGTACTTC
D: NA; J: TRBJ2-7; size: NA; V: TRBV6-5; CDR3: CASSYSLGFTEYNEQYF; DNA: TGTGCCAGCAGTTACTCGTTGGGTTTTACGGAGTACAATGAGCAGTACTTC
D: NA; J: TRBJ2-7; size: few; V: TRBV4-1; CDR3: CASSPHANSYEQYF; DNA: TGCGCCAGCAGCCCCCACGCAAACTCCTACGAGCAGTACTTC
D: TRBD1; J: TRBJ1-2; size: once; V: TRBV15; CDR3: CATSITGDYGYTF; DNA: TGTGCCACCAGCATTACAGGGGACTATGGCTACACCTTC
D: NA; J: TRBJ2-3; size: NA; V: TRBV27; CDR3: CASTDLWTPRASTDTQYF; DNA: TGTGCCAGCACGGATCTTTGGACCCCAAGGGCCAGCACAGATACGCAGTATTTT
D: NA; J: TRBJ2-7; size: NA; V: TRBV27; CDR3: CASCHNSEQYF; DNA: TGTGCCAGCTGCCATAACAGCGAGCAGTACTTC
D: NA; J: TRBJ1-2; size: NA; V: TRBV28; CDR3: CASSSLPGAPYGYTF; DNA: TGTGCCAGCAGTTCCCTCCCAGGGGCCCCCTATGGCTACACCTTC
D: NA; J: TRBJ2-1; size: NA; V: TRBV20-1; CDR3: CSAYSSEQFF; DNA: TGCAGTGCTTATAGTAGTGAGCAGTTCTTC
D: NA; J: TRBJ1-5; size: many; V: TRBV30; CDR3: CASGRDSNQPQHF; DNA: TGTGCCTCGGGCCGGGACAGCAATCAGCCCCAGCATTTT
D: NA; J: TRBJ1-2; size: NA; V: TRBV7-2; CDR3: CASSPDRRGYTF; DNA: TGTGCCAGCAGCCCTGACAGGCGGGGCTACACCTTC
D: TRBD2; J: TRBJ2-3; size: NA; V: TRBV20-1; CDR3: CSVKGSPQTLRTSGRVFTQYF; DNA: TGCAGTGTTAAAGGATCCCCCCAGACGCTCCGGACTAGCGGGAGGGTCTTTACGCAGTATTTT
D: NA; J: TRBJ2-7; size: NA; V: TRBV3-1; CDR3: CASSHPIGQFSYEQYF; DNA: TGTGCCAGCAGCCACCCCATCGGACAGTTCTCCTACGAGCAGTACTTC
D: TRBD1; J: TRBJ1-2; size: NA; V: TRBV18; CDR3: CASSPGTGTTYGYTF; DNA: TGTGCCAGCTCACCAGGGACAGGCACAACCTATGGCTACACCTTC
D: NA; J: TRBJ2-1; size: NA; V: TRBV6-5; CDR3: CASSYYASIKSEQFF; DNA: TGTGCCAGCAGTTACTACGCCAGCATTAAAAGTGAGCAGTTCTTC
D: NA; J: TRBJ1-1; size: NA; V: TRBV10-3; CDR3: CAISEPKWGGNGAFF; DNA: TGTGCCATCAGTGAACCAAAATGGGGGGGGAACGGAGCTTTCTTT
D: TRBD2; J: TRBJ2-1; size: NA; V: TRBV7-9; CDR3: CASSFGPQRESYNEQFF; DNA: TGTGCCAGCAGCTTTGGACCTCAGCGGGAGTCATACAATGAGCAGTTCTTC
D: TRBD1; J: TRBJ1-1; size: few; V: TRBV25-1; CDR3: CASSDRQGRTEAFF; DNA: TGTGCCAGCAGTGATCGACAGGGGAGGACTGAAGCTTTCTTT
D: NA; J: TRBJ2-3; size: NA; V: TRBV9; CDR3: CASSVGRGNSIHTQYF; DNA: TGTGCCAGCAGCGTAGGCCGCGGGAACTCGATCCATACGCAGTATTTT
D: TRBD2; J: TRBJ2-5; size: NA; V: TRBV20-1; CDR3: CSAQLAGGILYQETQYF; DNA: TGCAGTGCTCAGCTAGCGGGGGGGATCTTGTACCAAGAGACCCAGTACTTC
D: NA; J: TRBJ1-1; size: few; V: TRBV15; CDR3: CATSGGGGSNTEAFF; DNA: TGTGCCACCAGCGGAGGCGGGGGATCCAACACTGAAGCTTTCTTT
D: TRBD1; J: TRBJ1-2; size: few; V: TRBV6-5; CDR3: CASSPRMDRSYGYTF; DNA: TGTGCCAGCAGTCCCCGCATGGACAGGAGCTATGGCTACACCTTC
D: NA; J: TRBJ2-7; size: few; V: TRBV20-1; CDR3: CSARAPDSYEQYF; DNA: TGCAGTGCTAGAGCCCCAGACAGTTACGAGCAGTACTTC
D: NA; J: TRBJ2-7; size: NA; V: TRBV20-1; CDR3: CSARSSGYYEQYF; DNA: TGCAGTGCTAGATCCAGCGGGTACTACGAGCAGTACTTC
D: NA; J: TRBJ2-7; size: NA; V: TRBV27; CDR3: CASRGRQSYEQYF; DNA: TGTGCCAGCAGGGGCAGACAGTCCTACGAGCAGTACTTC
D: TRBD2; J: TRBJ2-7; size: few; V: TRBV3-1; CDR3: CASSPGLAGGVTPYEQYF; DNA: TGTGCCAGCAGCCCGGGACTAGCGGGAGGAGTAACGCCCTACGAGCAGTACTTC
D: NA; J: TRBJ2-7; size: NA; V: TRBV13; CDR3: CASSPLMNEQYF; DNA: TGTGCCAGCAGCCCCCTGATGAACGAGCAGTACTTC
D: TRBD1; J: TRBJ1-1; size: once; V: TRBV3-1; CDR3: CASSQDTGGSPASRAFF; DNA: TGTGCCAGCAGCCAAGATACAGGGGGATCCCCCGCGAGTAGAGCTTTCTTT
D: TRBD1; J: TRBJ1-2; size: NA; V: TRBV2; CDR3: CASQGTDPPGYTF; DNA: TGTGCCAGCCAGGGGACAGACCCGCCCGGCTACACCTTC
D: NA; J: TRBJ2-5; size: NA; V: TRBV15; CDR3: CATSSSGGETQYF; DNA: TGTGCCACCAGCAGTTCGGGTGGGGAGACCCAGTACTTC